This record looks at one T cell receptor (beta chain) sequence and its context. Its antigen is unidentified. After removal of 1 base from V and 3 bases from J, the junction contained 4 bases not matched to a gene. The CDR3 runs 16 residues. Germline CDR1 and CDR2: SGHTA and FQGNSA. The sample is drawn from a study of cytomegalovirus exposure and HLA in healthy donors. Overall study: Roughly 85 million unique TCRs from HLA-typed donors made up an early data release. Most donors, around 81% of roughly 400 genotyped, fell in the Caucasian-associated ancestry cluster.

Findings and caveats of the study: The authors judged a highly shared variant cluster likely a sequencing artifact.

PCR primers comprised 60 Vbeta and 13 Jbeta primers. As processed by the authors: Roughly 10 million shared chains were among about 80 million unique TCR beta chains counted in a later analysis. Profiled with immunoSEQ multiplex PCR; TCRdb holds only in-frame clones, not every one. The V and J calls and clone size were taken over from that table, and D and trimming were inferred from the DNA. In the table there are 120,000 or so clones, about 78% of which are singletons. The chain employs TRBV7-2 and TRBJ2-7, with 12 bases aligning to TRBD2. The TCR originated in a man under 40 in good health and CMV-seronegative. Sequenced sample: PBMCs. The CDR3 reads CASSLGLAGAFYEQYF. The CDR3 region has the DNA TGTGCCAGCAGCTTAGGACTAGCGGGGGCCTTCTACGAGCAGTACTTC.